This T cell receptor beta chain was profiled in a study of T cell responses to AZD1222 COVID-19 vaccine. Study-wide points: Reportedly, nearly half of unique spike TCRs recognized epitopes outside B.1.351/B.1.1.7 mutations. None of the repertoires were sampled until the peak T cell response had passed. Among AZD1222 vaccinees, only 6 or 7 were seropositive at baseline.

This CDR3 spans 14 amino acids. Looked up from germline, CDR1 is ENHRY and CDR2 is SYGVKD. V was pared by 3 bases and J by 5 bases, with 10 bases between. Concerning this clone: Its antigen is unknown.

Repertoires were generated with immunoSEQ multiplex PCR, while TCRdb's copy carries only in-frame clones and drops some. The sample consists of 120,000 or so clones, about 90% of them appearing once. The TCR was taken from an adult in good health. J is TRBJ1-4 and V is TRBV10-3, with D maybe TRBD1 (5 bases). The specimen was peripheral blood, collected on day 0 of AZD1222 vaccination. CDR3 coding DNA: TGTGCCATCAGTGAAAGGCAGGGAAATGAAAAACTGTTTTTT. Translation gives CAISERQGNEKLFF.